Each of the 18 T cell receptor beta chains below was sequenced from the same sample in a study of T cell responses to AZD1222 COVID-19 vaccine. Libraries were prepared by immunoSEQ multiplex PCR; TCRdb keeps only in-frame clonotypes and omits some of them. Found here are about 92,000 clones, around 90% of them singletons; the top ten hold 5.8%. The sequences come from peripheral blood, collected on day 0 of AZD1222 vaccination. These receptors were taken from an adult in good health.

J is TRBJ2-7 and V is TRBV6-6; D perhaps matches TRBD1 (5 bases). V lost 2 bases and J lost 1, with 6 bases in between. CDR3 length: 13 amino acids. Germline loops: CDR1 MNHNY, CDR2 SVGAGI (reference sequence). CDR3 DNA: TGTGCCAGCAGTTACGACAGATCCTACGAGCAGTACTTC. Residues: CASSYDRSYEQYF.

The CDR3 sequence is CASSMGYNEQFF. The CDR3 DNA follows: TGTGCCAGTAGTATGGGTTACAATGAGCAGTTCTTC. The chain joins TRBV19 to TRBJ2-1; D gene unclear. Germline loops: CDR1 LNHDA, CDR2 SQIVND (reference sequence). V shed 3 bases and J shed 4 bases, with 4 bases lying between them. The CDR3 spans 12 residues.

The chain is built from TRBV5-8 and TRBJ1-2, with D uncertain. The germline gives CDR1 SGHTS, CDR2 YDEGEE. With 0 bases removed from V and 2 bases from J, the gap between germline ends came to 14 bases. This CDR3 has 16 amino acids. CDR3 sequence reads: CASSLGGDRPNYGYTF. Written as DNA, the CDR3 is TGTGCCAGCAGCTTGGGGGGTGATCGTCCAAACTATGGCTACACCTTC.

The chain employs TRBV4-1 and TRBJ2-5; the D is unclear. The CDR3 sequence is 15 residues long. The germline CDR1 and CDR2 sequences are MGHRA and YSYEKL. With 2 bases removed from V and 1 base from J, the gap between germline ends came to 11 bases. The CDR3 reads CASSQLWGSQETQYF. The DNA of the CDR3 is TGCGCCAGCAGCCAATTGTGGGGAAGCCAAGAGACCCAGTACTTC.

This clone was observed a few times. The CDR3 bases are TGTGCCAGCAGCCAAGGTTTCAATGAAAAACTGTTTTTT. Its protein product is CASSQGFNEKLFF. The V gene is TRBV3-1 (or the pseudogene TRBV3-2), the J gene TRBJ1-4, with no clear D. The CDR3 length is 13 residues. CDR1 and CDR2 from the germline V gene are LGHDT and YNNKEL (reference sequence). The V end lost 1 base, the J end lost 5 bases, and 5 bases lay between the germline ends.

The chain uses TRBV9 and TRBJ1-6; TRBD1 aligns across 10 bases. The CDR3 has 16 amino acids. J gave up 5 bases and V 1 base, and 3 bases lay outside the gene matches. Germline V CDR1 and CDR2: SGDLS, YYNGEE. Here the CDR3 reads CASSVRTGGDNSPLHF. The CDR3 DNA follows: TGTGCCAGCAGCGTACGGACAGGGGGGGATAATTCACCCCTCCACTTT.

This CDR3 is CASSLGGSGELFF. CDR3 coding DNA: TGTGCCAGCAGTTTAGGGGGGAGCGGGGAGCTGTTTTTT. The chain has TRBV28 and TRBJ2-2; D perhaps matches TRBD2 (6 bases). Trimming took off 2 bases at V and 7 bases at J, with 8 bases between the two ends. CDR1 is MDHEN and CDR2 is SYDVKM in the germline V gene. CDR3 length: 13 residues.

This clone was observed a handful of times. This chain uses TRBV2 with TRBJ1-2, with a tentative D call TRBD1 (6 bases). This CDR3 comprises 15 residues. V lost 4 bases to trimming and J lost 4 bases, with 16 bases between them. Germline V gene data show CDR1 as SNHLY and CDR2 as FYNNEI. The CDR3 nucleotides are TGTGCCAGCAGTGGCGGGGGCAGGGGTGTCTATGGCTACACCTTC. As protein: CASSGGGRGVYGYTF. The full variable domain, its missing parts supplied by reference TRBV2 and TRBJ1-2, is EPEVTQTPSHQVTQMGQEVILRCVPISNHLYFYWYRQILGQKVEFLVSFYNNEISEKSEIFDDQFSVERPDGSNFTLKIRSTKLEDSAMYFCASSGGGRGVYGYTFGSGTRLTVV.

This rearrangement joins TRBV24-1 to TRBJ1-1; no clear D gene. CDR1 is KGHDR, CDR2 SFDVKD, per germline. V lost 3 bases and J lost 7, with 8 bases in between. The length of the CDR3 is 12 residues. The CDR3 bases are TGTGCCACCAGTGATCGAGGGAGTGAAGCTTTCTTT. Its protein is CATSDRGSEAFF.

The count of this clone is one. The chain has TRBV2 and TRBJ2-2; a possible D gene is TRBD2 (6 bases). This CDR3 has 15 residues. CDR1 and CDR2 from the germline V gene are SNHLY and FYNNEI. V was cut by 1 base and J by 4 bases, with 10 bases left in between. The CDR3 sequence: CASSEGLASTGELFF. CDR3 bases: TGTGCCAGCAGTGAAGGGCTAGCGAGCACCGGGGAGCTGTTTTTT.

Only one count was recorded for this clone. The chain combines TRBV19 with TRBJ1-4; TRBD1 might be the D (6 bases). Per germline, CDR1 LNHDA and CDR2 SQIVND (reference sequence). V was pared by 6 bases and J by 8 bases, with 13 bases between. The length of the CDR3 is 13 residues. CDR3 region: CASRRGIEEKLFF. In nucleotides, the CDR3 is TGTGCCAGTAGGAGGGGGATAGAGGAAAAACTGTTTTTT. The entire variable domain, with the rest obtained from reference TRBV19 and TRBJ1-4, is as follows: DGGITQSPKYLFRKEGQNVTLSCEQNLNHDAMYWYRQDPGQGLRLIYYSQIVNDFQKGDIAEGYSVSREKKESFPLTVTSAQKNPTAFYLCASRRGIEEKLFFGSGTQLSVL.

The chain has TRBV7-6 and TRBJ2-7; 7 positions agree with TRBD1. The germline gives CDR1 SGHVS, CDR2 FNYEAQ. The V and J ends lost 5 bases and 0 bases, in that order; junction bases with no gene match: 7. This CDR3 region has 15 residues. The CDR3 DNA reads TGTGCCAGCAGCCCAGGGACAGCGAGCTCCTACGAGCAGTACTTC. Translating it yields CASSPGTASSYEQYF.

The chain carries TRBV28 and TRBJ1-1; D remains ambiguous. The CDR3 loop spans 11 amino acids. Trimming took off 10 bases at V and 8 bases at J, with 14 bases between the two ends. CDR1 and CDR2 from the germline V gene are MDHEN and SYDVKM. The CDR3 is CATYSLSEAFF. In DNA, the CDR3 is TGTGCCACCTACAGTTTATCCGAAGCTTTCTTT.

The chain employs TRBV7-9 and TRBJ1-1, with TRBD1 identical over 7 bases. Losses at the gene ends were 5 bases for V and 1 base for J; bases not matched to a gene: 10. This CDR3 is built from 16 residues. Germline CDR1 and CDR2: SEHNR and FQNEAQ (reference sequence). DNA of the CDR3: TGTGCCAGCAGCGTGCACCGGGACAGCCCGAACACTGAAGCTTTCTTT. Translating it yields CASSVHRDSPNTEAFF.

V gene TRBV3-1 (or the pseudogene TRBV3-2) combines with J gene TRBJ2-7; 9 bases agree with TRBD1. V lost 5 bases and J lost 0; bases outside the gene matches: 5. Germline V gene data show CDR1 as LGHDT and CDR2 as YNNKEL (reference sequence). This CDR3 spans 15 amino acids. CDR3: CASSNGQGSSYEQYF. The CDR3 DNA is TGTGCCAGCAGCAACGGACAGGGGAGCTCCTACGAGCAGTACTTC.

This clone was found a few times. The CDR3 DNA sequence: TGTGCCAGCAGTAAGGACAGGGGGGTAGTCAATGAGCAGTTCTTC. This sequence encodes CASSKDRGVVNEQFF. The chain combines TRBV2 with TRBJ2-1; 10 bases align to TRBD1. Germline trimming cut 5 bases from V and 6 bases from J; bases unmatched to any gene: 7. The CDR3 runs 15 residues. Germline lookup yields CDR1 SNHLY and CDR2 FYNNEI.

The chain carries TRBV20-1 and TRBJ1-2; D is uncertain. The CDR3 runs to 9 residues. Germline CDR1 DFQATT, CDR2 SNEGSKA (reference sequence). Deletions cut 0 bases from V and 8 bases from J, with 1 base between. For the CDR3, the DNA is TGCAGTGCTAGAGAGGGCTACACCTTC. Protein product: CSAREGYTF.

The V gene is TRBV7-3, the J gene TRBJ1-1; D possibly corresponds to TRBD1 (6 bases). The CDR3 is 15 residues long. Per germline, CDR1 SGHTA and CDR2 FQGTGA. Trimming pared 2 bases from V and 2 bases from J, leaving 12 bases between. The CDR3 DNA is TGTGCCAGCAGCTTAGAGGGGGGATTTAACACTGAAGCTTTCTTT. Translated, it gives CASSLEGGFNTEAFF. Based on the CDR3 plus reference TRBV7-3 and TRBJ1-1, the full variable domain is GAGVSQTPSNKVTEKGKYVELRCDPISGHTALYWYRQSLGQGPEFLIYFQGTGAADDSGLPNDRFFAVRPEGSVSTLKIQRTERGDSAVYLCASSLEGGFNTEAFFGQGTRLTVV.